These T cell receptor beta chains were read from a single sample in a study of blood T cell repertoires in COVID-19. This table comes from immunoSEQ multiplex PCR, and its TCRdb copy is limited to in-frame clones, with some not included. Altogether some 300,000 clones are present, over 85% being singletons, with the ten largest covering roughly 2.9%. Source material: PBMCs or T cells enriched from blood (not recorded which). The receptors were sampled from a woman in her fifties or sixties who had been exposed to COVID-19. Both conserved end residues are part of each CDR3. The D gene is left open where the match is weak. Some rows have no size entry. The others give once, few or many, or a class for an expanded clone.

J,size,V,D,length,DNA,CDR3
TRBJ1-2,few,TRBV6-5,TRBD1,14,TGTGCCAGCAGTTCCCTCGGACAGGGGCATGGCTACACCTTC,CASSSLGQGHGYTF
TRBJ1-1,NA,TRBV4-1,TRBD1,21,TGCGCCAGCAGCCAAGATACAGCCAGGTCGGGGACAGGGATGCCGATGACTGAAGCTTTCTTT,CASSQDTARSGTGMPMTEAFF
TRBJ1-2,NA,TRBV30,TRBD1,14,TGTGCCTGGAGTGCCGGGACAGCTGTCTATGGCTACACCTTC,CAWSAGTAVYGYTF
TRBJ2-2,NA,TRBV18,NA,15,TGTGCCAGCTCCCCGGAACAGCTGAACACCGGGGAGCTGTTTTTT,CASSPEQLNTGELFF
TRBJ2-7,NA,TRBV4-2,NA,16,TGTGCCAGCAGCCAGGATAGCGGGCCGAGGGGGTACGAGCAGTACTTC,CASSQDSGPRGYEQYF
TRBJ2-1,NA,TRBV4-2,TRBD2,16,TGTGCCAGCAGCCAAGAATCGGGGGGGCCCTACAATGAGCAGTTCTTC,CASSQESGGPYNEQFF
TRBJ1-2,NA,TRBV5-1,NA,15,TGCGCCAGCAGCTTGGTTGGGGCAAAGAACTATGGCTACACCTTC,CASSLVGAKNYGYTF
TRBJ2-2,NA,TRBV3-1/TRBV3-2,TRBD2,19,TGTGCCAGCAGCTCAACCTACTTGCGGGGGGCGAGAAACACCGGGGAGCTGTTTTTT,CASSSTYLRGARNTGELFF
TRBJ2-7,NA,TRBV5-1,NA,16,TGCGCCACCGACCTCTTGCGATGGTCTAGCGACTACGAGCAGTACTTC,CATDLLRWSSDYEQYF
TRBJ2-1,NA,TRBV5-1,TRBD2,16,TGCGCCAGCAGCCGTAACCTAGCGGGGGGTTACAATGAGCAGTTCTTC,CASSRNLAGGYNEQFF
TRBJ2-1,NA,TRBV6-5,TRBD1,14,TGTGCCAGCAGGGGGGAGACAGGGGCGGATGAGCAGTTCTTC,CASRGETGADEQFF
TRBJ1-1,NA,TRBV9,TRBD1,14,TGTGCCAGCAGCGCGGGACAGTTGAACACTGAAGCTTTCTTT,CASSAGQLNTEAFF
TRBJ1-2,NA,TRBV5-6,NA,12,TGTGCCAGCAGCTTGAGGGGTAGCGGCTACACCTTC,CASSLRGSGYTF
TRBJ1-6,NA,TRBV5-4,NA,14,TGTGCCAGCAGCGGTACCCCAGGGAATTCACCCCTCCACTTT,CASSGTPGNSPLHF
TRBJ1-1,NA,TRBV2,NA,13,TGTGCCAGCAGTGAAGCCGGAGACACTGAAGCTTTCTTT,CASSEAGDTEAFF
TRBJ2-2,NA,TRBV12-3/TRBV12-4,NA,13,TGTGCCAGCATAGGAGATTTTACCGGGGAGCTGTTTTTT,CASIGDFTGELFF
TRBJ2-5,NA,TRBV18,TRBD2,15,TGTGCCAGCTCACCAACGCGGGGGGTCCAAGAGACCCAGTACTTC,CASSPTRGVQETQYF
TRBJ1-5,NA,TRBV20-1,TRBD1,15,TGCAGTGCTAGTATCCCAGGGGGGATGGATCAGCCCCAGCATTTT,CSASIPGGMDQPQHF
TRBJ2-7,once,TRBV6-1,TRBD1,15,TGTGCCAGCAGTGACCGGGACAGGGGTTCCTACGAGCAGTACTTC,CASSDRDRGSYEQYF
TRBJ1-2,NA,TRBV10-3,TRBD1,13,TGTGCCATCAGTGAGTCGACAGGGGTTGGCTACACCTTC,CAISESTGVGYTF
TRBJ1-6,NA,TRBV2,TRBD1,16,TGTGCCAGCAGTGAATTAGGACAGGGGGCAAATTCACCCCTCCACTTT,CASSELGQGANSPLHF
TRBJ2-2,NA,TRBV6-5,TRBD1,14,TGTGCCAGCAAGAGGGACAGATCCACCGGGGAGCTGTTTTTT,CASKRDRSTGELFF
TRBJ2-5,NA,TRBV6-5,TRBD2,14,TGTGCCAGCTCCTATTTCGGGGGGGGAGAGACCCAGTACTTC,CASSYFGGGETQYF
TRBJ2-3,NA,TRBV9,TRBD2,16,TGTGCCAGCAGCGTATTTGGTCGGGGGGGCACAGATACGCAGTATTTT,CASSVFGRGGTDTQYF
TRBJ2-5,NA,TRBV10-3,NA,15,TGTGCCATCAGTCTGTTAGGGGAGGTAGGGGAGACCCAGTACTTC,CAISLLGEVGETQYF
TRBJ2-1,few,TRBV7-2,TRBD2,17,TGTGCCAGCAGCTTCCCGGGACTAGCGGGGCCACACAATGAGCAGTTCTTC,CASSFPGLAGPHNEQFF
TRBJ1-1,NA,TRBV19,TRBD1,14,TGTGCCAGTAGGGCGACAGGGGGTCAGGTTGAAGCTTTCTTT,CASRATGGQVEAFF
TRBJ1-2,NA,TRBV30,NA,13,TGTGCCTGGAGCCTGGGGCAGAGCTATGGCTACACCTTC,CAWSLGQSYGYTF
TRBJ2-3,NA,TRBV27,TRBD2,16,TGTGCCAGCAGTCCCAAACTAGCGGGGGGACTAGATACGCAGTATTTT,CASSPKLAGGLDTQYF
TRBJ1-5,NA,TRBV7-2,TRBD1,15,TGTGCCAGCAGCTTAACCCCAGGGGGCGGGCAGCCCCAGCATTTT,CASSLTPGGGQPQHF
TRBJ2-3,NA,TRBV7-9,TRBD1,15,TGTGCCAGCAGCTTAGGGACAGGGGATTCCGATACGCAGTATTTT,CASSLGTGDSDTQYF
TRBJ2-1,NA,TRBV10-3,NA,12,TGTGCCATCAGGGACACCTACAATGAGCAGTTCTTC,CAIRDTYNEQFF
TRBJ1-3,NA,TRBV7-8,TRBD1,14,TGTGCCAGCAGACCGGACAGGGATGGAAACACCATATATTTT,CASRPDRDGNTIYF
TRBJ1-6,NA,TRBV27,NA,15,TGTGCCAGCAGTTTAAGGGACAACTATAATTCACCCCTCCACTTT,CASSLRDNYNSPLHF
TRBJ2-7,NA,TRBV7-9,NA,13,TGTGCCAGCAGTTGGGACAACTCCTACGAGCAGTACTTC,CASSWDNSYEQYF
TRBJ1-2,NA,TRBV27,TRBD1,16,TGTGCCAGCAGTTTATCACAGGCAGGGGGAATCTATGGCTACACCTTC,CASSLSQAGGIYGYTF
TRBJ1-1,NA,TRBV4-1,TRBD1,17,TGCGCCAGCAGCCCTCCGGGACAGGGGGTGGAACGGACTGAAGCTTTCTTT,CASSPPGQGVERTEAFF
TRBJ2-2,NA,TRBV2,NA,14,TGTGCCAGCAAGGAGGGGGCTAGCACCGGGGAGCTGTTTTTT,CASKEGASTGELFF
TRBJ2-1,few,TRBV10-3,NA,14,TGTGCCATCAGATATAGCGACGTCTACAATGAGCAGTTCTTC,CAIRYSDVYNEQFF
TRBJ2-3,NA,TRBV3-1/TRBV3-2,NA,16,TGTGCCAGCAGCCAAGAGCCCCAGGGTAGCACAGATACGCAGTATTTT,CASSQEPQGSTDTQYF
TRBJ1-4,NA,TRBV5-1,NA,16,TGCGCCAGCAGTCCCACAGGGTCAACAACTAATGAAAAACTGTTTTTT,CASSPTGSTTNEKLFF
TRBJ1-3,NA,TRBV28,TRBD1,16,TGTGCCAGCAGTTTATCTGGACAGGGCACAGGAAACACCATATATTTT,CASSLSGQGTGNTIYF
TRBJ2-3,NA,TRBV6-5,NA,13,TGTGCCAGCAGACGACAGGGCACAGATACGCAGTATTTT,CASRRQGTDTQYF
TRBJ1-2,NA,TRBV7-8,TRBD1,17,TGTGCCAGCAGCTTAGCAGGACAGGGCTACGGTGGCTATGGCTACACCTTC,CASSLAGQGYGGYGYTF
TRBJ1-1,NA,TRBV28,NA,17,TGTGCCAGCAGTTTAACGTTCGGCAGGGGAAAAAACACTGAAGCTTTCTTT,CASSLTFGRGKNTEAFF
TRBJ2-7,NA,TRBV11-2,NA,14,TGTGCCAGCAGCTCCCCGCTAGCGTCCCACGAGCAGTACTTC,CASSSPLASHEQYF
TRBJ1-6,NA,TRBV2,TRBD1,14,TGTGCCAGCAGAGCCGGGACAGGGAATTCACCCCTCCACTTT,CASRAGTGNSPLHF
TRBJ1-2,NA,TRBV18,TRBD1,16,TGTGCCAGCTCACCACCGTTTGGGACAGGGAACTATGGCTACACCTTC,CASSPPFGTGNYGYTF